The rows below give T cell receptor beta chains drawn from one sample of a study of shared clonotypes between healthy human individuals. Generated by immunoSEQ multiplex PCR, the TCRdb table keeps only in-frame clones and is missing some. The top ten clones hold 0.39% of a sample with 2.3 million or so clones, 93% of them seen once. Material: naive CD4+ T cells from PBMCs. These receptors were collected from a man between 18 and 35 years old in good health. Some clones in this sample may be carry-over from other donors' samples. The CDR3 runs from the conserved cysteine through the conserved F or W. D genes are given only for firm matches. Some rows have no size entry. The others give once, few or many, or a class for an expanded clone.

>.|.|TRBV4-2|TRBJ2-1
TGTGCCAGCAGCCATCTAGCGCAAGCCAATGAGCAGTTCTTC
CASSHLAQANEQFF
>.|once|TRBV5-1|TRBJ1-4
TGCGCCAGCAGCTTGGAGAGGAATGAAAAACTGTTTTTT
CASSLERNEKLFF
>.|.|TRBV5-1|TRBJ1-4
TGCGCCAGCAGCTCTCAGAGTGCAACTAATGAAAAACTGTTTTTT
CASSSQSATNEKLFF
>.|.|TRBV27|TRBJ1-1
TGTGCCAGCAGTAGCGACAAGAACACTGAAGCTTTCTTT
CASSSDKNTEAFF
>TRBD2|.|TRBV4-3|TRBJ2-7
TGCGCCAGCAGCCAGTCGACTAGCGAGTACGAGCAGTACTTC
CASSQSTSEYEQYF
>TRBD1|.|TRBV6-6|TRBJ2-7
TGTGCCAGCAGTACGGGACAGGGGGCCTACGAGCAGTACTTC
CASSTGQGAYEQYF
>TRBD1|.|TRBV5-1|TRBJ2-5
TGCGCCAGCAGCTCTCCAGGGGGCTCAGAGACCCAGTACTTC
CASSSPGGSETQYF
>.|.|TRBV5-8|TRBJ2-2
TGTGCCAGCATGCCGTCAGGGAGTCGACTGATCGGGGAGCTGTTTTTT
CASMPSGSRLIGELFF
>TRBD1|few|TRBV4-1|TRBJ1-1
TGCGCCAGCAGCGCCCCTGGACAGGGGAACACTGAAGCTTTCTTT
CASSAPGQGNTEAFF
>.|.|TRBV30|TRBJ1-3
TGTGCCTGGAGTCGTGGTACAGGTAGCTCTGGAAACACCATATATTTT
CAWSRGTGSSGNTIYF
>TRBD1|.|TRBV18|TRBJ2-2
TGTGCCAGCTCGACACAGGGGGACGGGGAGCTGTTTTTT
CASSTQGDGELFF
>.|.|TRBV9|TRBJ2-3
TGTGCCAGCAGCGTAGGACCGGGATACACAGATACGCAGTATTTT
CASSVGPGYTDTQYF